This TCR beta chain was documented in a study of T cell responses to AZD1222 COVID-19 vaccine. Findings and limits, study-wide: Spike-specific TCR breadth and depth both grew after two AZD1222 doses. In the spike-specific TCR repertoire, nearly half reportedly target unmutated variant regions.

In this sample, this clone turned up a few times. Its antigen remains unknown. Other DNA sequences in the sample encode the same CDR3. Sequencing used immunoSEQ multiplex PCR; TCRdb keeps in-frame clones, though not all of them. The sample has 95,000 to 110,000 clones, about 90% seen once. The material sequenced was peripheral blood, taken on day 0 of AZD1222 vaccination. The TCR originated in an adult in good health.

This CDR3 reads CASSPGTVNEKLFF. The CDR3, as DNA: TGTGCCAGCAGCCCAGGGACAGTTAATGAAAAACTGTTTTTT. The chain combines TRBV7-9 with TRBJ1-4; 7 nucleotides match TRBD1. The CDR3 consists of 14 residues. The ends lost 5 bases at V and 4 bases at J; junction bases unmatched: 4. Germline CDR1 reads SEHNR; CDR2 reads FQNEAQ (reference sequence).